This entry lists 6 T cell receptor beta chains sequenced from one sample in a study of PD-1 blockade in classical Hodgkin lymphoma. Regarding time point: cycle 4 day 1 (C4D1), after more than five weeks of nivolumab. No patient escaped relapse after autologous stem cell transplantation, and brentuximab vedotin exposure varied. TCRdb's table, derived via immunoSEQ multiplex PCR, lists solely in-frame clones and lacks some. The sample records some 86,000 clones, around nine tenths being singletons. The sample here was peripheral blood mononuclear cells (PBMCs), taken before the fourth cycle of nivolumab. These receptors were collected from a human donor with classical Hodgkin lymphoma.

V is TRBV27 and J is TRBJ2-7; TRBD1 matches at 12 bases. Germline assignment: CDR1 MNHEY and CDR2 SMNVEV (reference sequence). Trimming at V came to 4 bases and at J to 4 bases, leaving 8 bases not matched to a gene. This CDR3 has 16 amino acids. CDR3 DNA: TGTGCCAGCAGTTATACCGGGACAGGGGGCTTTTACGAGCAGTACTTC. Residues: CASSYTGTGGFYEQYF.

The chain is built from TRBV30 and TRBJ2-5, with D possibly TRBD1 on 6 matching bases. Per germline, CDR1 GTSNPN and CDR2 SVGIG (reference sequence). The CDR3 totals 13 residues. V was pared by 2 bases and J by 4 bases, with 11 bases between. In DNA, the CDR3 is TGTGCCTGGAGTCAGGGGAAGGGAGAGACCCAGTACTTC. It translates to CAWSQGKGETQYF.

The chain links TRBV25-1 to TRBJ2-3; D is perhaps TRBD1 or TRBD2 (6 bases each). V shed 5 bases and J shed 3 bases, with 18 bases lying between them. The CDR3 runs to 16 residues. The germline gives CDR1 MGHDK, CDR2 SYGVNS. The DNA for the CDR3 is TGTGCCAGCAGTCCTCCGGGGGCTGGCTTTACAGATACGCAGTATTTT. Protein: CASSPPGAGFTDTQYF.

The chain links TRBV5-4 to TRBJ2-1, with D uncertain. Germline V lookup: CDR1 SGHNT, CDR2 YYREEE (reference sequence). The CDR3 totals 16 residues. The V end lost 4 bases, the J end lost 2 bases, and 16 bases lay between the germline ends. CDR3 in DNA: TGTGCCAGCAGCGGGATAGCCGGCGGACCCTACAATGAGCAGTTCTTC. Protein sequence: CASSGIAGGPYNEQFF. The variable domain in full, with the rest retrieved from reference TRBV5-4 and TRBJ2-1, is ETGVTQSPTHLIKTRGQQVTLRCSSQSGHNTVSWYQQALGQGPQFIFQYYREEENGRGNFPPRFSGLQFPNYSSELNVNALELDDSALYLCASSGIAGGPYNEQFFGPGTRLTVL.

The chain recombines TRBV13 with TRBJ2-7, with 9 bases fitting TRBD2. The CDR3 is 12 amino acids. V was pared by 8 bases and J by 3 bases, with 2 bases of the junction left unmatched. CDR1 PRHDT and CDR2 FYEKMQ come from the germline V gene (reference sequence). Here the CDR3 DNA reads TGTGCCAGCTCAGCGGGGGGCTACGAGCAGTACTTC. This translates into CASSAGGYEQYF.

The rearrangement uses TRBV28 and TRBJ1-6, with D perhaps TRBD1 (6 bases). Trimming pared 6 bases from V and 0 bases from J, leaving 12 bases between. This CDR3 region has 16 residues. Germline-derived CDR1 and CDR2 are MDHEN and SYDVKM. In DNA, the CDR3 is TGTGCCAGCAGCCTAGGGGGGAGCTCCTATAATTCACCCCTCCACTTT. Protein sequence: CASSLGGSSYNSPLHF.